These T cell receptor beta chains were read from a single sample in a study of blood T cell repertoires in COVID-19. Here immunoSEQ multiplex PCR was the method, and the copy in TCRdb shows in-frame clones only, minus some. This sample carries approximately 500,000 clones, roughly nine tenths of them seen once, and the ten largest clones take roughly 1%. Sequenced input: peripheral blood. The receptors stem from a man younger than 35 with COVID-19, enrolled during active disease. Both conserved end residues are part of each CDR3. The order of the fields is clone size, V gene, CDR3 protein. Expanded clones are given a class, and other clones once, few, many or no size at all.

>.|TRBV7-9
CASSAVVSEQYF
>.|TRBV7-6
CASSLGGGGFTGELFF
>.|TRBV19
CASSIALTSGTYNEQFF
>.|TRBV6-5
CASSQNNSPLHF
>.|TRBV28
CASSRPSGGNQPQHF
>.|TRBV5-1
CASSLVHLRGDNEQFF
>.|TRBV12-3/TRBV12-4
CASRVSNTGELFF
>.|TRBV5-1
CASSLAPAGGSSTDTQYF
>once|TRBV3-1/TRBV3-2
CASSREGRYGYTF
>.|TRBV10-3
CAISRTGNTEAFF
>.|TRBV5-1
CASSSAGGEGVDYTF
>.|TRBV19
CASRSGEWRGGHNEQFF
>few|TRBV7-9
CASSLSQTGTQPQHF
>.|TRBV5-4
CASSKGLAGGSGEQFF
>once|TRBV2
CASSEGPGMRGYTF
>.|TRBV16
CAAWAGRNYGYTF
>.|TRBV6-5
CASSFQGEAFF
>.|TRBV7-9
CASSSSDTQYF
>.|TRBV7-3
CASSLQPPGLAYNEQFF
>.|TRBV27
CASSPGQNNSPLHF
>.|TRBV11-2
CASSYTPGNLGETQYF
>.|TRBV12-5
CASGLGQGRNQPQHF
>.|TRBV12-3/TRBV12-4
CASSVAGGYTF
>few|TRBV28
CASSGLAGYNEQFF
>.|TRBV5-1
CASGQGAEAFF
>once|TRBV24-1
CATSDKGQGTNQPQHF
>.|TRBV6-5
CASSYSGSGGRDEQFF
>.|TRBV11-2
CASSFVGLRREQYF
>.|TRBV25-1
CASSEGAGGPYNEQFF
>few|TRBV3-1/TRBV3-2
CASSQGQVNTEAFF
>.|TRBV10-1
CASSETSGGIETQYF
>.|TRBV5-6
CASSLKRRYEQYF
>.|TRBV25-1
CASSEAGLAGYTF
>.|TRBV7-9
CASSPNPGLRTDTQYF
>.|TRBV11-2
CASTLGDSLNEKLFF
>.|TRBV6-1
CASSDRISPLHF
>.|TRBV11-2
CASSPLRGISYEQYF
>.|TRBV6-5
CASSPTGVYEQYF
>.|TRBV5-8
CASSLAGGWEKLFF
>once|TRBV2
CASRPHEGDTQYF
>.|TRBV3-1/TRBV3-2
CASSPGTGWETQYF
>.|TRBV4-1
CASDNRDTMGDDTQYF
>.|TRBV4-1
CASSRIPGNSNQPQHF
>.|TRBV6-2/TRBV6-3
CASSYSGRGGLETQYF
>.|TRBV19
CASSPGLGYEQYF
>.|TRBV6-4
CASSETEADNEQFF
>.|TRBV5-1
CASSSLGTSSDTQYF
>.|TRBV6-5
CASSFNRGYSYNEQFF
>.|TRBV27
CASSRQLVTYNEQFF
>.|TRBV6-5
CASSYSYNNSPLHF
>.|TRBV5-4
CASSLVQDQETQYF
>.|TRBV10-3
CAISDPGGSNYGYTF